This is a list of T cell receptor beta chains from one sample in a study of T cells in Graves' hyperthyroidism and ophthalmopathy. TCRdb re-called the multiplex PCR reads through MiXCR, storing one row per CDR3 protein. This table has 540,000 or so distinct CDR3 sequences, 40% to 55% appearing once. Sequencing was performed on peripheral blood or thyroid tissue (not recorded which). These receptor sequences come from an adult woman with Graves' disease, either hyperthyroidism or ophthalmopathy (not recorded which). The conserved cysteine and the conserved F or W are not part of the CDR3 here.

V gene: TRBV20-1
J gene: TRBJ1-6
CDR3 protein: SARWIGPGGSPLH

V gene: TRBV5-1
J gene: TRBJ2-7
CDR3 protein: ASSPQTWMVQY

V gene: TRBV7-9
J gene: TRBJ1-1
CDR3 protein: ASSSEERQLGTEAF

V gene: TRBV24-1
J gene: TRBJ1-5
CDR3 protein: ATSAFGAKPQH

V gene: TRBV6-5
J gene: TRBJ2-2
CDR3 protein: ASTKTSGNTGELF

V gene: TRBV7-9
J gene: TRBJ1-2
CDR3 protein: ASSGSGFGGYGYT

V gene: TRBV2
J gene: TRBJ2-5
CDR3 protein: ASSEQGAAGETQY

V gene: TRBV9
J gene: TRBJ1-5
CDR3 protein: ASSVGQADQPQH

V gene: TRBV11-2
J gene: TRBJ2-7
CDR3 protein: ASSLDSGFYEQY

V gene: TRBV5-1
J gene: TRBJ2-5
CDR3 protein: ASGTSGSETQY

V gene: TRBV12-3/TRBV12-4
J gene: TRBJ1-4
CDR3 protein: ASSLRQGGLF

V gene: TRBV5-1
J gene: TRBJ2-7
CDR3 protein: ASSLESRSHEQY

V gene: TRBV5-6
J gene: TRBJ2-7
CDR3 protein: ASSLVGVSSEQY

V gene: TRBV19
J gene: TRBJ1-1
CDR3 protein: ASRRTGLNTEAF